These 27 T cell receptor beta chains came from one sample sequenced in a study of T cells in Graves' hyperthyroidism and ophthalmopathy. What was amplified from RNA transcripts were TCR beta CDR3 regions. The HTBI primer set served for first-round RT-PCR of the TCR CDR3. TCRdb fed the multiplex PCR reads into MiXCR, producing one record per CDR3 protein. The sample gives about 580,000 distinct CDR3 sequences, about 15% of which show up once; 5.8% is in the top ten. Sequencing was performed on blood. The receptors derive from a woman younger than 45 with Graves' hyperthyroidism that later progressed to Graves' ophthalmopathy.

This clonotype came up many times. V is TRBV5-5 and J is TRBJ1-6; D perhaps matches TRBD1 (5 bases). The CDR3 spans 13 residues. Looked up from germline, CDR1 is SGHKS and CDR2 is YYEKEE (reference sequence). V lost 3 bases and J 10 bases, leaving 11 bases between the germline ends. The CDR3 reads CASSWDLGSPLHF. DNA for the CDR3: TGTGCCAGCAGCTGGGACTTGGGATCACCCCTCCACTTT.

The chain couples TRBV30 to TRBJ1-1; no clear D. The germline V gene encodes CDR1 GTSNPN and CDR2 SVGIG (reference sequence). This CDR3 comprises 16 residues. Trimming removed 1 base from V and 2 bases from J, with 17 bases in between. The CDR3 DNA is TGTGCCTGGAGTGGTGAAGGGATTCCCCGCAACACTGAAGCTTTCTTT. Its protein is CAWSGEGIPRNTEAFF.

This clonotype came up many times. V is TRBV25-1 and J is TRBJ2-2; 10 bases are shared with TRBD2. The CDR3 covers 15 residues. Trimming at V came to 4 bases and at J to 3 bases, leaving 2 bases not matched to a gene. Germline values: CDR1 MGHDK, CDR2 SYGVNS. CDR3 protein: CASSAAGGYTGELFF. Written as DNA, the CDR3 is TGTGCCAGCAGTGCAGCGGGAGGGTACACCGGGGAGCTGTTTTTT.

At least ten counts were recorded for this clonotype. The rearrangement links TRBV11-2 to TRBJ1-3; D is uncertain. The CDR3 sequence is 15 residues long. Germline loops: CDR1 SGHAT, CDR2 FQNNGV. V gave up 5 bases and J gave up 0 bases, with 11 bases separating them. CDR3 nucleotide sequence: TGTGCCAGCAGCCCTCAGTCGAGCTCTGGAAACACCATATATTTT. Protein product: CASSPQSSSGNTIYF.

CDR3 sequence reads: CSVLFYQSSGANVLTF. Written as DNA, the CDR3 is TGCAGCGTTCTTTTCTACCAGTCATCTGGGGCCAACGTCCTGACTTTC. The V gene is TRBV29-1, the J gene TRBJ2-6; no clear D gene. Germline V CDR1 and CDR2: SQVTM, ANQGSEA. Deletions cut 5 bases from V and 1 base from J, with 15 bases between. The CDR3 has 16 residues.

A remark on this clonotype: This clone may be a read error of a much larger clone one base away. Written as DNA, the CDR3 is TGTGCCAGCAGCTTAGACCTAAGTGGGATCTCCTACGAGCAGTACTTC. As protein: CASSLDLSGISYEQYF. This sequence joins TRBV11-3 and TRBJ2-7; D gene uncertain. The CDR3 has 16 residues. The V end was cut by 0 bases, the J end by 0 bases, with 12 bases between. Germline V gene sequence: CDR1 SGHNT, CDR2 YENEEA.

A remark on this clonotype: A read error may explain this, as a much larger clone is one base away. This sequence joins TRBV10-3 and TRBJ2-1; no reliable D call. Germline CDR1 ENHRY, CDR2 SYGVKD. The length of the CDR3 is 15 residues. Between the trimmed V and J ends, which lost 2 bases and 4 bases, there was a span of 12 bases. CDR3 nucleotides: TGTGCCATCAGTGAGGGACGGTACCCTTACAATGAGCAGTTCTTC. Translated, it gives CAISEGRYPYNEQFF.

This clonotype showed up just a few times. The rearrangement uses TRBV9 and TRBJ2-1; 10 bases fit TRBD2. This CDR3 is built from 19 residues. Germline CDR1 reads SGDLS; CDR2 reads YYNGEE. The trim removed 4 bases at V and 2 bases at J, leaving 15 bases unmatched. This chain's CDR3 is CASSQEAESGTSAYNEQFF. Here the CDR3 DNA reads TGTGCCAGCAGCCAAGAGGCTGAGTCCGGGACTAGCGCCTACAATGAGCAGTTCTTC.

This clonotype has ten or more counts. V usage is TRBV7-9 and J usage is TRBJ2-5; TRBD1 matches 7 bases. Trimming took 8 bases from V and 2 from J; bases not matched to a gene: 11. Germline assignment: CDR1 SEHNR and CDR2 FQNEAQ (reference sequence). The CDR3 loop spans 15 amino acids. The CDR3 sequence is CASCLNADRQETQYF. CDR3 DNA: TGTGCCAGCTGCCTAAATGCGGACAGGCAAGAGACCCAGTACTTC.

The sample holds many counts of this clonotype. The junction and the germline gene differ at one end; a read error may be behind it. V is TRBV20-1 and J is TRBJ2-2; TRBD1 is a possible D gene (5 bases). Germline CDR1 reads DFQATT; CDR2 reads SNEGSKA (reference sequence). The CDR3 sequence is 14 residues long. This CDR3 reads CSARADRNTGELFF. In DNA, the CDR3 is TGCAGTGCCAGAGCTGACAGGAACACCGGGGAGCTGTTTTTT.

This clonotype was seen at least ten times. The chain joins TRBV2 to TRBJ2-3; 14 positions match TRBD2. The CDR3 runs 16 residues. V trimming: 10 bases; J trimming: 4 bases; junction bases outside the gene matches: 10. Germline V gene sequence: CDR1 SNHLY, CDR2 FYNNEI. In DNA form, the CDR3 reads TGTGCCACCGAGGGACTAGCGGGAGATGGTTCAGATACGCAGTATTTT. The encoded protein is CATEGLAGDGSDTQYF.

Turning to this clonotype: One junction end does not reproduce the germline sequence, and a read error may be involved. This rearrangement joins TRBV3-1 to TRBJ1-6; weak D call: TRBD1 (5 bases). The CDR3 is 13 residues long. Looked up from germline, CDR1 is LGHDT and CDR2 is YNNKEL (reference sequence). CDR3 in amino acids: CASSQGTDFKQYF. The DNA for the CDR3 is TGTGCCAGCAGCCAGGGGACTGACTTCAAGCAGTACTTT.

The V call is TRBV7-2, the J call TRBJ2-7; tentatively, D is TRBD2 (6 bases). The CDR3 sequence is 15 residues long. Trimming left V 2 bases short and J 6 bases short, with 17 bases between. Germline CDR1 is SGHTA and CDR2 is FQGNSA. As DNA, the CDR3 is TGTGCCAGCAGCTTACAGGGACTGGCTCAGGGCGAGCAGTACTTC. Its translation is CASSLQGLAQGEQYF.

In its sample, this clonotype was seen many times. The V call is TRBV6-5, the J call TRBJ2-5, with D possibly matching TRBD2 (5 bases). The CDR3 loop spans 14 amino acids. V gave up 2 bases and J gave up 1 base, with 8 bases separating them. Per the germline V gene, CDR1 is MNHEY and CDR2 is SVGAGI. The CDR3 nucleotides read TGTGCCAGCAGTTACGAGAGGGTCCAAGAGACCCAGTACTTC. Residues: CASSYERVQETQYF.

This clonotype occurred many times. Written as DNA, the CDR3 is TGTGCCAGCAGTTACTCGATTGGCTCTGGGGCCAACGTCCTGACTTTC. This translates into CASSYSIGSGANVLTF. The rearrangement links TRBV6-5 to TRBJ2-6; D gene unclear. Germline V gene data show CDR1 as MNHEY and CDR2 as SVGAGI. CDR3 size: 16 residues. Between the trimmed V and J ends, which lost 0 bases and 0 bases, there was a span of 6 bases.

The table lists this clonotype with many counts. V and J are TRBV7-2 and TRBJ1-1, with D possibly TRBD1 on 6 matching bases. CDR1 is SGHTA, CDR2 FQGNSA, per germline. Trimming removed 1 base at V and 2 bases at J, with 11 bases between. CDR3 length: 15 amino acids. The DNA for the CDR3 is TGTGCCAGCAGCTTAGGGACCAGGGGCAACACTGAAGCTTTCTTT. Protein product: CASSLGTRGNTEAFF.

This clonotype came up many times. The chain joins TRBV28 to TRBJ2-7; 9 bases line up with TRBD1. Unmatched junction bases numbered 8, after V lost 7 bases and J lost 1 base. Germline-derived CDR1 and CDR2 are MDHEN and SYDVKM. The CDR3 covers 15 residues. The CDR3 sequence is CASIDDRGTSYEQYF. CDR3 bases: TGTGCCAGCATTGATGACAGGGGGACGTCCTACGAGCAGTACTTC.

This clonotype was observed at least ten times. The chain recombines TRBV24-1 with TRBJ2-1; 10 positions match TRBD2. CDR3 length: 16 amino acids. Germline loops: CDR1 KGHDR, CDR2 SFDVKD. V trimming: 4 bases; J trimming: 9 bases; junction bases outside the gene matches: 11. Here the CDR3 DNA reads TGTGCCACCAGTGACCTAGCGGGAGCCCCACCTCTTGAGCAGTTCTTC. It specifies CATSDLAGAPPLEQFF.

This clonotype came up many times. The J gene is TRBJ2-1, the V gene TRBV11-3; D uncertain. This CDR3 is 13 amino acids long. V shed 2 bases and J shed 8 bases, with 10 bases lying between them. The germline gives CDR1 SGHNT, CDR2 YENEEA. The CDR3 loop is CASSLHGFDEQFF. The CDR3 nucleotides read TGTGCCAGCAGCTTACACGGCTTCGATGAGCAGTTCTTC.

This clonotype was detected ten times or more. The genes are TRBV29-1 and TRBJ1-2; possibly TRBD1 for D (6 bases). The V gene's germline CDR1 is SQVTM and CDR2 ANQGSEA. V dropped 8 bases and J dropped 2 bases, with 24 bases sitting between them. The CDR3 length is 16 residues. CDR3 sequence: CSIKTGLPEPNYGYTF. DNA of the CDR3: TGCAGCATTAAGACAGGTCTTCCAGAGCCGAACTATGGCTACACCTTC. The full variable domain, rest sourced from reference TRBV29-1 and TRBJ1-2, is SAVISQKPSRDICQRGTSLTIQCQVDSQVTMMFWYRQQPGQSLTLIATANQGSEATYESGFVIDKFPISRPNLTFSTLTVSNMSPEDSSIYLCSIKTGLPEPNYGYTFGSGTRLTVV.

This clonotype has ten or more counts. The V and J genes are TRBV27 and TRBJ1-5; 7 nucleotides align to TRBD1. Germline values: CDR1 MNHEY, CDR2 SMNVEV (reference sequence). J lost 6 bases, V lost 7 bases, and 6 bases had no gene match. This CDR3 is 13 amino acids long. The CDR3 coding sequence is TGTGCCAGCAAAGGACAGGTTATTCAGCCCCAGCATTTT. The encoded protein is CASKGQVIQPQHF.

This clonotype was seen many times. The chain combines TRBV6-1 with TRBJ2-1; D remains unclear. The germline V and J ends were trimmed by 4 bases and 4 bases, with 11 bases remaining between them. Per the germline V gene, CDR1 is MNHNS and CDR2 is SASEGT. The CDR3 length is 14 residues. Written as DNA, the CDR3 is TGTGCCAGCAGTGCCTACGGGTCATACAATGAGCAGTTCTTC. This codes for CASSAYGSYNEQFF.

The CDR3 sequence is CASSPPGGEKIYEAFF. The CDR3 nucleotides are TGTGCCAGCAGCCCCCCGGGGGGGGAAAAGATTTATGAAGCTTTCTTT. The V call is TRBV9, the J call TRBJ1-1, with D tentatively TRBD1 (5 bases). V was pared by 4 bases and J by 7 bases, with 23 bases between. The CDR3 has 16 residues. Germline V gene sequence: CDR1 SGDLS, CDR2 YYNGEE.

Comments on this clonotype: A much larger clone differs from this one at a single base, so this may be a read error. This sequence joins TRBV12-3 or TRBV12-4 and TRBJ2-1, with 9 bases fitting TRBD2. The CDR3 is 15 amino acids. The CDR3 protein is CASRLAGATRSEQFF. In DNA, the CDR3 is TGTGCCAGCAGGTTAGCGGGAGCGACCCGCAGTGAGCAGTTCTTC.

The sample holds many counts of this clonotype. This chain joins TRBV30 and TRBJ2-3; TRBD2 matches 8 bases. Germline-derived CDR1 and CDR2 are GTSNPN and SVGIG (reference sequence). The CDR3 totals 13 residues. CDR3 amino acids: CALKRGRTDTQYF. In DNA, the CDR3 is TGTGCTTTAAAGCGGGGGCGCACAGATACGCAGTATTTT.

The chain joins TRBV4-1 to TRBJ1-6; tentative D call: TRBD1 (5 bases). The germline gives CDR1 MGHRA, CDR2 YSYEKL. V was cut by 0 bases and J by 6 bases, with 9 bases left in between. CDR3 size: 15 residues. Here the CDR3 DNA reads TGCGCCAGCAGCCAAGATCGACAGCCTAATTCACCCCTCCACTTT. This sequence encodes CASSQDRQPNSPLHF.

The CDR3 is CASDGTADTGELFF. The CDR3 nucleotides read TGTGCCAGCGACGGGACAGCCGACACCGGGGAGCTGTTTTTT. The V gene is TRBV12-3 or TRBV12-4, the J gene TRBJ2-2; 7 nucleotides align to TRBD1. The CDR3 covers 14 residues. The J segment lost 3 bases and the V segment lost 8 bases, leaving 6 bases of the junction unmatched.